The next 28 T cell receptor beta chains were all read from a single sample in a study of CD8+ T cells in alopecia areata. After isolation, RNA underwent reverse transcription to generate cDNA as the sequencing template. The protocol was immunoSEQ multiplex PCR, while the TCRdb copy is restricted to in-frame clones and leaves out a portion. The repertoire has hundreds of thousands of clones, 57% of them found once; the top ten carry around 0.44%. Sequenced here: CD4+ T cells sorted from blood, sampled at week 0. The receptors were sampled from a human donor with alopecia areata.

The V gene is TRBV5-1, the J gene TRBJ1-1; D is undetermined. The V end was cut by 6 bases, the J end by 3 bases, with 15 bases between. From germline, CDR1 is SGHRS and CDR2 YFSETQ. This CDR3 is built from 14 residues. CDR3 protein: CASTEHPRDTEAFF. The CDR3 region has the DNA TGCGCCAGCACCGAACACCCTCGGGACACTGAAGCTTTCTTT. The full variable domain, its missing parts supplied by reference TRBV5-1 and TRBJ1-1, is KAGVTQTPRYLIKTRGQQVTLSCSPISGHRSVSWYQQTPGQGLQFLFEYFSETQRNKGNFPGRFSGRQFSNSRSEMNVSTLELGDSALYLCASTEHPRDTEAFFGQGTRLTVV.

This clone has only a few counts. The chain carries TRBV14 and TRBJ1-6, with TRBD1 as a possible D gene (5 bases). CDR1 and CDR2 (germline): SGHDN, FVKESK. V lost 4 bases and J lost 9, with 13 bases in between. The CDR3 loop spans 14 amino acids. CDR3 DNA sequence: TGTGCCAGCAGCCTAGGGACCGCGGGTTCACCCCTCCACTTT. Translated: CASSLGTAGSPLHF.

This clone was seen a few times. The chain links TRBV29-1 to TRBJ1-1; D gene ambiguous. The germline V and J ends were trimmed by 1 base and 0 bases, with 6 bases remaining between them. Germline lookup yields CDR1 SQVTM and CDR2 ANQGSEA. The CDR3 length is 13 residues. The CDR3 sequence is CSVEANMNTEAFF. The CDR3 nucleotides read TGCAGCGTTGAAGCCAACATGAACACTGAAGCTTTCTTT.

This clone was observed a few times. This sequence joins TRBV4-2 and TRBJ1-1; D is unclear. CDR1 and CDR2 from the germline V gene are LGHNA and YNFKEQ. V gave up 1 base and J gave up 5 bases, with 11 bases separating them. This CDR3 is 14 amino acids long. DNA for the CDR3: TGTGCCAGCAGCCAAGTTTTAGGAGGTACTGAAGCTTTCTTT. Its protein product is CASSQVLGGTEAFF.

The chain joins TRBV2 to TRBJ2-7; D is perhaps TRBD1 (5 bases). Per germline, CDR1 SNHLY and CDR2 FYNNEI. The CDR3 is 12 amino acids. With 2 bases removed from V and 4 bases from J, the gap between germline ends came to 6 bases. The CDR3: CASSERGYEQYF. The CDR3 region has the DNA TGTGCCAGCAGTGAAAGGGGATACGAGCAGTACTTC.

This chain connects TRBV30 to TRBJ1-5; D gene unclear. The CDR3 consists of 15 residues. Trimming left V 4 bases short and J 0 bases short, with 13 bases between. CDR1 and CDR2 (germline): GTSNPN, SVGIG (reference sequence). The DNA for the CDR3 is TGTGCCTGGACGGGAAAGGGCTATAGCAATCAGCCCCAGCATTTT. Encoded protein: CAWTGKGYSNQPQHF.

This clone was counted only a few times. The chain combines TRBV29-1 with TRBJ2-2; D call uncertain. Between the trimmed V and J ends, which lost 6 bases and 4 bases, there was a span of 9 bases. Germline CDR1 reads SQVTM; CDR2 reads ANQGSEA. The CDR3 consists of 12 residues. The chain's CDR3 is CSVNRGTGELFF. CDR3 in DNA: TGCAGCGTAAACAGAGGCACCGGGGAGCTGTTTTTT.

This clone was seen a handful of times. The V and J genes are TRBV28 and TRBJ2-7; D possibly matches TRBD1 or TRBD2 (5 bases each). Germline V gives CDR1 MDHEN, CDR2 SYDVKM. The CDR3 totals 12 residues. The V gene lost 5 bases and the J gene lost 7 bases, with 12 bases spanning the gap. CDR3 nucleotide sequence: TGTGCCAGCAGTCTCGGGACGGAAGAGCAGTACTTC. Translating gives CASSLGTEEQYF.

This chain connects TRBV5-1 to TRBJ1-2; no clear D gene. The CDR3 extends over 15 amino acids. Germline V gives CDR1 SGHRS, CDR2 YFSETQ. V shed 3 bases and J shed 6 bases, with 18 bases lying between them. The CDR3 loop is CASSSDLGGRNGYTF. The DNA for the CDR3 is TGCGCCAGCAGCTCCGACCTGGGAGGAAGAAATGGCTACACCTTC.

This clone has only a few counts. This chain links TRBV30 with TRBJ2-3, with D possibly TRBD1 on 5 matching bases. This CDR3 has 15 residues. Germline V gives CDR1 GTSNPN, CDR2 SVGIG (reference sequence). Trimming cost V 2 bases and J 0 bases, with 12 bases left between them. The CDR3 bases are TGTGCCTGGAGTACCCACAGGCCTAGCACAGATACGCAGTATTTT. Protein: CAWSTHRPSTDTQYF.

This chain joins TRBV4-2 and TRBJ1-2, with unresolved D. This CDR3 comprises 16 residues. Trimming removed 4 bases at V and 2 bases at J, with 17 bases between. Germline V gives CDR1 LGHNA, CDR2 YNFKEQ. This chain's CDR3 is CASSLLGRNLNYGYTF. DNA for the CDR3: TGTGCCAGCAGCCTACTCGGGAGGAATCTCAACTATGGCTACACCTTC.

The chain combines TRBV9 with TRBJ2-5; 9 bases line up with TRBD1. The CDR3 consists of 16 residues. The germline V gene has CDR1 SGDLS and CDR2 YYNGEE. V gave up 0 bases and J gave up 5 bases; unmatched junction bases: 8. This CDR3 reads CASSVGEGTGFETQYF. In DNA form, the CDR3 reads TGTGCCAGCAGCGTAGGGGAAGGGACAGGGTTCGAGACCCAGTACTTC.

The chain joins TRBV6-6 to TRBJ2-7; D is possibly TRBD1 or TRBD2 (5 bases each). The CDR3 totals 16 residues. CDR1 and CDR2 (germline): MNHNY, SVGAGI (reference sequence). V was clipped by 6 bases and J by 0 bases, with 18 bases between them. The CDR3 spells CASRRDLQFPSYEQYF. DNA of the CDR3: TGTGCCAGCAGACGGGACCTACAATTCCCCTCCTACGAGCAGTACTTC.

This chain links TRBV4-1 with TRBJ2-1; 13 nucleotides align to TRBD2. This CDR3 comprises 18 residues. Germline assignment: CDR1 MGHRA and CDR2 YSYEKL. The V segment lost 0 bases and the J segment 2 bases; nucleotides outside the gene matches: 4. CDR3 residues: CASSQDTSGRAPYNEQFF. DNA of the CDR3: TGCGCCAGCAGCCAAGATACTAGCGGGAGGGCCCCCTACAATGAGCAGTTCTTC.

This clone has only a few counts. The rearrangement joins TRBV5-6 to TRBJ1-1; D is unclear. CDR1 is SGHDT and CDR2 is YYEEEE in the germline V gene. The CDR3 extends over 12 amino acids. V lost 4 bases and J lost 3, with 7 bases in between. DNA for the CDR3: TGTGCCAGCAGCCTGTTTGACACTGAAGCTTTCTTT. It yields the protein CASSLFDTEAFF.

This clone was observed once. This chain connects TRBV4-1 to TRBJ2-2; D is ambiguous. Germline V gives CDR1 MGHRA, CDR2 YSYEKL. CDR3 length: 17 amino acids. The V end was cut by 0 bases, the J end by 2 bases, with 13 bases between. CDR3 coding DNA: TGCGCCAGCAGCCAAGATCTACCGAAGATAAACACCGGGGAGCTGTTTTTT. Its protein product is CASSQDLPKINTGELFF.

V and J are TRBV29-1 and TRBJ2-7; D gene uncertain. V was pared by 0 bases and J by 7 bases, with 4 bases between. The CDR3 loop spans 10 amino acids. In germline, CDR1 is SQVTM, CDR2 ANQGSEA. CDR3 sequence: CSVEDEEQYF. The CDR3 DNA reads TGCAGCGTTGAAGATGAAGAGCAGTACTTC.

V is TRBV7-3 and J is TRBJ1-1, with D possibly matching TRBD1 (5 bases). V was pared by 4 bases and J by 1 base, with 10 bases between. CDR3 length equals 14 residues. The germline V gene has CDR1 SGHTA and CDR2 FQGTGA. As DNA, the CDR3 is TGTGCCAGCAGCTCCTTTGGGGGGAACACTGAAGCTTTCTTT. It yields the protein CASSSFGGNTEAFF.

The V call is TRBV25-1, the J call TRBJ1-4; D is undetermined. The V end lost 3 bases, the J end lost 7 bases, and 12 bases lay between the germline ends. The CDR3 contains 14 residues. CDR1 and CDR2 from the germline V gene are MGHDK and SYGVNS. The CDR3 sequence: CASSDGRATEKLFF. CDR3 nucleotides: TGTGCCAGCAGTGACGGGCGAGCCACTGAAAAACTGTTTTTT.

The chain uses TRBV25-1 and TRBJ1-2; D is uncertain. V dropped 3 bases and J dropped 0 bases, with 8 bases sitting between them. The CDR3 has 14 residues. Germline assignment: CDR1 MGHDK and CDR2 SYGVNS. The CDR3 coding sequence is TGTGCCAGCAGTGAGCACAGTTCTAACTATGGCTACACCTTC. It is translated as CASSEHSSNYGYTF.

This chain links TRBV4-1 with TRBJ2-1; D not certain. CDR3 length: 15 amino acids. V was shortened by 1 base and J by 2 bases, with 9 bases between the two germline ends. Germline V gene lookup returns CDR1 MGHRA and CDR2 YSYEKL. The DNA of the CDR3 is TGCGCCAGCAGCCAAGTTGGCAGTCCCTACAATGAGCAGTTCTTC. Protein: CASSQVGSPYNEQFF.

V usage is TRBV29-1 and J usage is TRBJ1-1; no definite D call. Germline CDR1 and CDR2: SQVTM and ANQGSEA. The V gene lost 3 bases and the J gene lost 3 bases, with 8 bases spanning the gap. CDR3 length: 12 residues. Here the CDR3 reads CSVERTDTEAFF. DNA of the CDR3: TGCAGCGTTGAGCGGACCGACACTGAAGCTTTCTTT.

The rearrangement links TRBV30 to TRBJ2-2; 7 bases map to TRBD1. Germline CDR1 GTSNPN, CDR2 SVGIG (reference sequence). The CDR3 extends over 11 amino acids. The CDR3 loop is CAGGKSGELFF. CDR3 DNA sequence: TGTGCAGGGGGCAAGTCCGGGGAGCTGTTTTTT.

This clone was detected only a few times. The V call is TRBV4-1, the J call TRBJ2-3; D uncertain. The germline V gene encodes CDR1 MGHRA and CDR2 YSYEKL. V dropped 3 bases and J dropped 0 bases, with 10 bases sitting between them. The CDR3 consists of 15 residues. The CDR3 coding sequence is TGCGCCAGCAGCCAGGTAGACTTAAGCACAGATACGCAGTATTTT. Protein sequence: CASSQVDLSTDTQYF.

The chain links TRBV29-1 to TRBJ2-3; D uncertain. Trimming removed 5 bases at V and 5 bases at J, with 11 bases between. Germline V gene lookup returns CDR1 SQVTM and CDR2 ANQGSEA. The CDR3 has 12 amino acids. The CDR3 nucleotides read TGCAGCGTTCGCACCTTAGGAGATACGCAGTATTTT. The encoded protein is CSVRTLGDTQYF.

V gene TRBV29-1 combines with J gene TRBJ1-2, with D hard to call. This CDR3 spans 11 amino acids. V dropped 5 bases and J dropped 8 bases, with 12 bases sitting between them. Germline CDR1 reads SQVTM; CDR2 reads ANQGSEA. CDR3 region: CSVTYTVGYTF. Written as DNA, the CDR3 is TGCAGCGTTACTTACACGGTCGGCTACACCTTC.

V gene TRBV7-9 combines with J gene TRBJ1-2; the D is unclear. With 0 bases removed from V and 6 bases from J, the gap between germline ends came to 11 bases. The CDR3 has 14 residues. Germline values: CDR1 SEHNR, CDR2 FQNEAQ (reference sequence). CDR3 sequence: CASSLANIGDGYTF. In DNA form, the CDR3 reads TGTGCCAGCAGCTTAGCGAATATCGGGGATGGCTACACCTTC.

J is TRBJ1-2 and V is TRBV29-1; 9 nucleotides line up with TRBD1. The junction had 8 bases not matched to a gene; V was cut back by 6 bases and J by 6 bases. CDR1 and CDR2 from the germline V gene are SQVTM and ANQGSEA. There are 13 residues in the CDR3. The CDR3, as DNA: TGCAGCGTGGTGGGACAGGGAAAGGATGGCTACACCTTC. This codes for CSVVGQGKDGYTF.